The present entry profiles one TCR beta chain with its context. Its matching antigen is unknown. This record comes from a study of shared clonotypes between healthy human individuals. In the study overall: Aged between 18 and 49, the donors were two women and a few men. Whole-study results and caveats: Sequencing depth was expected to influence donor clonotype sharing.

In the study's own analysis: Filtering differed because ImmunoSEQ produced junction-only sequences that carried no quality scores. Profiled with immunoSEQ multiplex PCR; TCRdb holds only in-frame clones, not every one. D and trimming come from the DNA, and the V and J calls and clone size come from that table. The data contain around 1 million clones, approximately 80% of them singletons. The sequencing sample was made of memory CD4+ T cells sorted from blood. Subset given: CD45RA-negative fraction. The sequence was obtained from a man between 18 and 29 years old in good health.

The chain's CDR3 is CASKYLENTGELFF. CDR3 nucleotides: TGTGCCAGCAAATATCTGGAGAACACCGGGGAGCTGTTTTTT. V is TRBV27 and J is TRBJ2-2, with no clear D. Trimming took 7 bases from V and 1 from J, leaving 10 bases between them. Germline CDR1 reads MNHEY; CDR2 reads SMNVEV (reference sequence). The CDR3 has 14 residues.